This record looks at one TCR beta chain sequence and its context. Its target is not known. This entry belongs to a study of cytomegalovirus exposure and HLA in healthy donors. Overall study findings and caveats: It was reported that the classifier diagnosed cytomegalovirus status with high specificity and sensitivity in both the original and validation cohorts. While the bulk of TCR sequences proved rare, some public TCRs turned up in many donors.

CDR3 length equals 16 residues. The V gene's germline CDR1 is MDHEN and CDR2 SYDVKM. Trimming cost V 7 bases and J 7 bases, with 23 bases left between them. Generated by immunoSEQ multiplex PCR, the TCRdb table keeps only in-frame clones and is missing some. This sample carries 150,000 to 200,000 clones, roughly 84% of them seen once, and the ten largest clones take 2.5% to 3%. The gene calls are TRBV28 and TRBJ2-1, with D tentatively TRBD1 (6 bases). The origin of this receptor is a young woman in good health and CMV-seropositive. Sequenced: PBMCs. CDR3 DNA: TGTGCCAGCACCGAGAGTATGGGGACATCTCGTAATGAGCAGTTCTTC. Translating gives CASTESMGTSRNEQFF.